The present T cell receptor (beta chain) was sequenced within a study of T cell responses to AZD1222 COVID-19 vaccine. The study's findings and limits: Females outnumbered males among donors, who were mostly white British; clonal diversity was possibly underestimated.

Comment on this clone: The antigen is unknown.

Libraries were prepared by immunoSEQ multiplex PCR; TCRdb keeps only in-frame clonotypes and omits some of them. The profile shows approximately 130,000 clones, over 75% of them singletons. The length of the CDR3 is 15 residues. The germline V gene encodes CDR1 MNHEY and CDR2 SVGAGI. The V end was cut by 2 bases, the J end by 8 bases, with 18 bases between. This TCR came from an adult who received the AZD1222 COVID-19 vaccine. This specimen consisted of peripheral blood, obtained 28 days after the second AZD1222 dose. The chain is built from TRBV6-5 and TRBJ1-2; D gene ambiguous. The CDR3 is CASSYGGPNVGGYTF. The DNA for the CDR3 is TGTGCCAGCAGTTACGGAGGACCCAACGTCGGGGGCTACACCTTC.